Presented here are 3 T cell receptor beta chains from one specimen sequenced in a study of post-analysis software for immune sequencing data. Study-level findings and limits: In patients, TRBV5-6, TRBV5-1 and TRBV20-1 belonged to five or six TRBV segments found more frequently than in controls.

Tagging with unique molecular identifiers was a feature of the TCR beta cDNA libraries. One entry per CDR3 protein, called by TCRdb with MiXCR from the PCR reads. The data hold fewer than 850,000 distinct CDR3 sequences, with under 60% observed a single time. These receptors have no identified antigens. The sequenced sample was blood. All receptors derive from a girl between 10 and 17 years old with multiple sclerosis.

This clonotype was observed a few times. This chain joins TRBV7-9 and TRBJ2-1; D is unclear. CDR1 and CDR2 from the germline V gene are SEHNR and FQNEAQ (reference sequence). CDR3 length: 11 residues. Trimming removed 1 base at V and 8 bases at J, with 3 bases between. CDR3 nucleotide sequence: TGTGCCAGCAGCTTAGTACATGAGCAGTTCTTC. Protein sequence: CASSLVHEQFF. The full variable domain, rest sourced from reference TRBV7-9 and TRBJ2-1, is DTGVSQNPRHKITKRGQNVTFRCDPISEHNRLYWYRQTLGQGPEFLTYFQNEAQLEKSRLLSDRFSAERPKGSFSTLEIQRTEQGDSAMYLCASSLVHEQFFGPGTRLTVL.

This clonotype was seen a few times. The J gene is TRBJ2-7, the V gene TRBV4-3; D gene uncertain. The V gene's germline CDR1 is LGHNA and CDR2 YSLEER. The CDR3 totals 14 residues. Trimming cost V 0 bases and J 4 bases, with 10 bases left between them. CDR3 protein: CASSQDRSRYEQYF. The DNA for the CDR3 is TGCGCCAGCAGCCAAGATCGGTCCAGGTACGAGCAGTACTTC.

The CDR3 sequence: CASSHQDLDTQYF. CDR3 sequence (DNA): TGTGCCAGCAGTCACCAGGATTTGGATACGCAGTATTTT. This sequence joins TRBV28 and TRBJ2-3, with D unresolved. CDR1 is MDHEN and CDR2 is SYDVKM in the germline V gene. V lost 5 bases and J lost 6, with 12 bases in between. The CDR3 totals 13 residues.